Listed below are T cell receptor beta chains from one sample, sequenced in a study of shared clonotypes between healthy human individuals. Measured with immunoSEQ multiplex PCR; TCRdb has only the in-frame clones, and not every one. The data contain 2.5 million or so clones, around 90% of them seen just once; the ten biggest clones take up roughly 0.14%. The specimen was naive CD4+ T cells sorted from blood. Every receptor here comes from a man aged 18 to 30 in good health. The CDR3 runs from the conserved cysteine through the conserved F or W. D genes are given only for firm matches. Clone size, where shown, is once, few, many, or a class for clones that have expanded.

clone_size: .; d_call: .; v_call: TRBV7-9; j_call: TRBJ2-3; cdr3_aa: CASSPNFGLGFLDTQYF; cdr3_nt: TGTGCCAGCAGCCCCAACTTCGGGCTCGGGTTTCTAGATACGCAGTATTTT
clone_size: .; d_call: .; v_call: TRBV11-2; j_call: TRBJ2-7; cdr3_aa: CASSLRRNGGLSYEQYF; cdr3_nt: TGTGCCAGCAGCCTAAGGCGGAACGGGGGGCTCTCCTACGAGCAGTACTTC
clone_size: .; d_call: TRBD1; v_call: TRBV5-6; j_call: TRBJ2-5; cdr3_aa: CASTVDRVGETQYF; cdr3_nt: TGTGCCAGCACCGTGGACAGGGTGGGCGAGACCCAGTACTTC
clone_size: .; d_call: .; v_call: TRBV14; j_call: TRBJ2-1; cdr3_aa: CASSQVGSPGNEQFF; cdr3_nt: TGTGCCAGCAGCCAAGTAGGAAGCCCTGGTAATGAGCAGTTCTTC
clone_size: .; d_call: TRBD2; v_call: TRBV7-2; j_call: TRBJ2-5; cdr3_aa: CASSLELAGGQTQYF; cdr3_nt: TGTGCCAGCAGCTTAGAACTAGCGGGGGGGCAGACCCAGTACTTC
clone_size: .; d_call: .; v_call: TRBV5-1; j_call: TRBJ2-3; cdr3_aa: CASSRRVVDSDTQYF; cdr3_nt: TGCGCCAGCAGCCGGCGGGTAGTAGACTCAGATACGCAGTATTTT
clone_size: .; d_call: TRBD1; v_call: TRBV6-4; j_call: TRBJ2-3; cdr3_aa: CASRGDSQAADTQYF; cdr3_nt: TGTGCCAGCAGGGGGGACAGTCAGGCAGCAGATACGCAGTATTTT
clone_size: .; d_call: TRBD1; v_call: TRBV9; j_call: TRBJ2-5; cdr3_aa: CASSVGQGVGQETQYF; cdr3_nt: TGTGCCAGCAGCGTAGGGCAGGGGGTGGGTCAAGAGACCCAGTACTTC
clone_size: once; d_call: .; v_call: TRBV6-1; j_call: TRBJ1-2; cdr3_aa: CASSEAWGYTF; cdr3_nt: TGTGCCAGCAGTGAAGCATGGGGCTACACCTTC
clone_size: .; d_call: TRBD1; v_call: TRBV7-9; j_call: TRBJ2-3; cdr3_aa: CASSPEGQGSTDTQYF; cdr3_nt: TGTGCCAGCAGCCCAGAGGGACAGGGTAGCACAGATACGCAGTATTTT